This T cell receptor beta chain was identified in a study of T cells after yellow fever vaccination. The germline V gene encodes CDR1 SEHNR and CDR2 FQNEAQ (reference sequence). V was pared by 4 bases and J by 9 bases, with 15 bases between. This CDR3 has 13 residues. Each CDR3 protein is one row after TCRdb ran MiXCR on the 5' RACE reads. This repertoire shows 100,000 to 150,000 distinct CDR3 sequences, 6% to 8% found once; its top ten account for just under 2.5%. This clonotype has a count of ten or more. The chain has TRBV7-9 and TRBJ2-5; a possible D gene is TRBD2 (6 bases). The sample consisted of CD4+ T cells sorted from PBMCs, taken roughly 10 days after the first yellow fever vaccination. The clonotype comes from a man aged 18 to 30 who received the YFV17D yellow fever vaccine. CDR3 in amino acids: CASSSGPGDSQYF. The CDR3 region has the DNA TGTGCCAGCAGCTCCGGACCCGGGGACTCCCAGTACTTC.